This T cell receptor (beta chain) comes out of a study of beta chain features in type 1 diabetes. General study results and limits: Naive, central memory and Treg TCRB repertoires seemed to resemble each other more closely in patients than they did in healthy donors. Across all four CD4+ subsets, people with type 1 diabetes showed modestly shorter TCRB CDR3s.

Sequencing targeted expressed TCRB transcripts, as all isolated RNA had been reverse transcribed. Here immunoSEQ multiplex PCR was the method, and the copy in TCRdb shows in-frame clones only, minus some. The data contain a few hundred thousand clones, around a tenth of them seen just once; the ten biggest clones take up about 0.64%. Cells sorted by CD45RO/CCR7/CD25/CD127/CD95/CD27 comprised CD4+ naive, central memory, regulatory and stem cell-like memory cells. All sorted populations exceeded 95% purity. Germline V lookup: CDR1 SGHDT, CDR2 YYEEEE. The length of the CDR3 is 14 residues. Trimming took off 2 bases at V and 1 base at J, with 7 bases between the two ends. This clone is a singleton in its sample. The antigen is not known.

The source material was central memory CD4+ T cells from blood. The receptor was derived from a man aged 25 to 45 with type 1 diabetes. The genes are TRBV5-6 and TRBJ1-3; D is ambiguous. CDR3 sequence reads: CASSLSLSGNTIYF. DNA for the CDR3: TGTGCCAGCAGCTTAAGTTTGTCTGGAAACACCATATATTTT.